The 14 T cell receptor beta chains below all came from one sample that was sequenced in a study of T cell changes during pregnancy in multiple sclerosis. The protocol was immunoSEQ multiplex PCR, while the TCRdb copy is restricted to in-frame clones and leaves out a portion. The sample shows about 50,000 clones, over 85% of them seen only once. Material: CD4+ T cells from peripheral blood mononuclear cells, obtained before pregnancy. Every receptor here comes from a female donor with multiple sclerosis, enrolled in a pregnancy study.

The chain links TRBV27 to TRBJ2-5; D gene ambiguous. V was trimmed by 2 bases and J by 4 bases, leaving 14 bases between them. CDR3 length: 15 residues. Germline values: CDR1 MNHEY, CDR2 SMNVEV (reference sequence). The CDR3 protein is CASSLRRYAGETQYF. For the CDR3, the DNA is TGTGCCAGCAGTTTAAGGCGATATGCAGGAGAGACCCAGTACTTC.

The V call is TRBV30, the J call TRBJ2-7; 8 bases match TRBD2. The CDR3 is 19 amino acids. The J segment lost 2 bases and the V segment lost 0 bases, leaving 18 bases of the junction unmatched. From germline, CDR1 is GTSNPN and CDR2 SVGIG (reference sequence). The CDR3 protein is CAWSVLRGAGGMGTYEQYF. CDR3 in DNA: TGTGCCTGGAGTGTACTTCGTGGGGCGGGAGGTATGGGGACCTACGAGCAGTACTTC. The entire variable domain, with the rest obtained from reference TRBV30 and TRBJ2-7, is as follows: SQTIHQWPATLVQPVGSPLSLECTVEGTSNPNLYWYRQAAGRGLQLLFYSVGIGQISSEVPQNLSASRPQDRQFILSSKKLLLSDSGFYLCAWSVLRGAGGMGTYEQYFGPGTRLTVT.

The chain is built from TRBV4-2 and TRBJ1-1; the match to TRBD1 covers 7 bases. Germline V gene data show CDR1 as LGHNA and CDR2 as YNFKEQ. Losses at the gene ends were 2 bases for V and 0 bases for J; bases not matched to a gene: 3. The CDR3 totals 15 residues. The CDR3 DNA follows: TGTGCCAGCAGCCAAACGGACAGGTTGAACACTGAAGCTTTCTTT. This encodes CASSQTDRLNTEAFF.

There are a few counts of this clone. This chain uses TRBV6-5 with TRBJ1-2, with 9 positions matching TRBD1. The CDR3 runs to 13 residues. Trimming took 7 bases from V and 8 from J; bases not matched to a gene: 8. Looked up from germline, CDR1 is MNHEY and CDR2 is SVGAGI. The CDR3: CASIGTGKGGYTF. CDR3 coding DNA: TGTGCCAGCATTGGGACAGGGAAAGGGGGCTACACCTTC.

V is TRBV7-2 and J is TRBJ2-2; D unclear. The germline CDR1 and CDR2 sequences are SGHTA and FQGNSA. This CDR3 is 15 amino acids long. V shed 6 bases and J shed 0 bases, with 11 bases lying between them. Here the CDR3 reads CASRGWSANTGELFF. The CDR3 DNA reads as TGTGCCAGCAGGGGCTGGTCGGCGAACACCGGGGAGCTGTTTTTT.

This chain links TRBV6-6 with TRBJ1-1, with 11 bases identical to TRBD1. Per the germline V gene, CDR1 is MNHNY and CDR2 is SVGAGI (reference sequence). This CDR3 is built from 15 residues. With 5 bases clipped from V and 4 bases from J, the junction kept 6 bases outside the gene matches. In nucleotides, the CDR3 is TGTGCCAGCAGTGAGACCGGACAGGGGGCCACTGAAGCTTTCTTT. It encodes CASSETGQGATEAFF.

The chain couples TRBV11-3 to TRBJ2-3; D possibly corresponds to TRBD1 (6 bases). The CDR3 has 15 residues. V gave up 5 bases and J gave up 3 bases, with 15 bases separating them. CDR1 SGHNT and CDR2 YENEEA come from the germline V gene. CDR3 nucleotide sequence: TGTGCCAGCAGCCCTGGTGGGGGCCCAACAGATACGCAGTATTTT. Residues: CASSPGGGPTDTQYF.

This sequence joins TRBV2 and TRBJ2-7, with D possibly being TRBD1 (5 bases). CDR1 and CDR2 (germline): SNHLY, FYNNEI. The CDR3 totals 14 residues. Trimming shortened V by 6 bases and J by 5 bases, and 17 bases separated the two germline ends. The CDR3 DNA reads TGTGCCAGCAGCCCCCTCAGAGCAGGGAACGAGCAGTACTTC. Translating gives CASSPLRAGNEQYF.

The chain couples TRBV9 to TRBJ1-2, with 8 bases lining up with TRBD1. The CDR3 has 14 residues. J lost 5 bases, V lost 0 bases, and 3 bases had no gene match. Germline V gene sequence: CDR1 SGDLS, CDR2 YYNGEE. CDR3 in amino acids: CASSVATGGYGYTF. In DNA form, the CDR3 reads TGTGCCAGCAGCGTAGCCACAGGGGGTTATGGCTACACCTTC.

The count of this clone is one. The CDR3 sequence: CASSHRGGARAEAFF. CDR3 DNA: TGTGCCAGCAGTCACCGGGGGGGGGCGCGGGCTGAAGCTTTCTTT. V and J are TRBV27 and TRBJ1-1; possibly TRBD1 for D (6 bases). V was pared by 5 bases and J by 6 bases, with 19 bases between. CDR1 and CDR2 (germline): MNHEY, SMNVEV (reference sequence). CDR3 length: 15 amino acids.

The V call is TRBV27, the J call TRBJ1-1; D is perhaps TRBD1 (6 bases). V was trimmed by 3 bases and J by 1 base, leaving 9 bases between them. Germline CDR1 reads MNHEY; CDR2 reads SMNVEV (reference sequence). The CDR3 loop spans 14 amino acids. CDR3 protein: CASSFLGANTEAFF. In DNA form, the CDR3 reads TGTGCCAGCAGTTTTTTGGGGGCGAACACTGAAGCTTTCTTT.

This clone was seen only once. The rearrangement joins TRBV19 to TRBJ1-3, with TRBD1 matching 7 bases. V lost 5 bases, J lost 10 bases, and 8 bases stayed unmatched. The germline CDR1 and CDR2 sequences are LNHDA and SQIVND (reference sequence). The length of the CDR3 is 13 residues. The CDR3 DNA sequence: TGTGCCAGTAGTGGACAGGCGGCCGCTACCATATATTTT. This gives the protein CASSGQAAATIYF.

This chain connects TRBV5-6 to TRBJ1-3; no clear D. Germline assignment: CDR1 SGHDT and CDR2 YYEEEE. Trimming took off 3 bases at V and 0 bases at J, with 7 bases between the two ends. The CDR3 is 14 residues long. CDR3 in DNA: TGTGCCAGCAGCTCCACACACTCTGGAAACACCATATATTTT. Its translation is CASSSTHSGNTIYF.

This chain uses TRBV5-5 with TRBJ2-2; 7 nucleotides line up with TRBD2. Germline V gene sequence: CDR1 SGHKS, CDR2 YYEKEE (reference sequence). The CDR3 is made up of 16 amino acids. J gave up 5 bases and V 0 bases, and 7 bases lay outside the gene matches. CDR3 nucleotide sequence: TGTGCCAGCAGCTTGGACGGGAGGCGAAGGACCGGGGAGCTGTTTTTT. This encodes CASSLDGRRRTGELFF.